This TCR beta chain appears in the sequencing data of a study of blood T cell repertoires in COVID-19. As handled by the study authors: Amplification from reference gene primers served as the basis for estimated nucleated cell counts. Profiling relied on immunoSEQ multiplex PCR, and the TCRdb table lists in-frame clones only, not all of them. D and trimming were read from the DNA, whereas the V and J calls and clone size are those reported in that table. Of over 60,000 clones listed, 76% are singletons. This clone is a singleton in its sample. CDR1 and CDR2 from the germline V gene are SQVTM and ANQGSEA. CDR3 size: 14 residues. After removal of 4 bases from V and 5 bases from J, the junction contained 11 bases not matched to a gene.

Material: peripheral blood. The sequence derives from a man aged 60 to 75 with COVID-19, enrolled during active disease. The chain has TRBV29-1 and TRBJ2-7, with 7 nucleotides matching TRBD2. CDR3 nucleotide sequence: TGCAGCGTTGTTGGGTGGGGGGGTTTCAACGAGCAGTACTTC. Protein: CSVVGWGGFNEQYF.